This T cell receptor (beta chain) was profiled in a study of radiation and T cells in renal cell carcinoma. A single count supports this clone. As to time point: blood 4 weeks post-SBRT, at nephrectomy. Treatment defined: 15 Gy SBRT to primary tumor, nephrectomy 4 weeks later. Nephrectomy followed 15 Gy stereotactic body radiation by 4 weeks. This renal cell carcinoma was of the clear cell type. Generated by immunoSEQ multiplex PCR, the TCRdb table keeps only in-frame clones and is missing some. The data contain some 64,000 clones, about 83% of them singletons. This sequence was found in a man in his fifties or sixties with renal cell carcinoma. The sample in question was blood, obtained from a patient whose treatment included radiotherapy and nephrectomy.

Here the CDR3 DNA reads TGTGCCTGGGGGGGACTGGGAATGAGGGAGCAGTTCTTC. Translating it yields CAWGGLGMREQFF. This chain connects TRBV30 to TRBJ2-1, with a possible D match to TRBD2 (6 bases). The CDR3 contains 13 residues. The V and J ends lost 5 bases and 10 bases respectively, with 18 bases between them. CDR1 and CDR2 (germline): GTSNPN, SVGIG (reference sequence).